The present entry profiles one TCR beta chain with its context. This sample includes further DNA sequences coding for the same CDR3. V lost 3 bases to trimming and J lost 0 bases, with 6 bases between them. CDR3 length: 13 residues. CDR1 and CDR2 from the germline V gene are GTSNPN and SVGIG (reference sequence). The sample belongs to a study of blood T cell repertoires in COVID-19. The overall study: Italy, Spain and the United States were the sources of the convalescent and acute COVID-19 samples.

TCRdb keeps only in-frame clones here, not all; method: immunoSEQ multiplex PCR. The sample has some 150,000 clones, about 80% seen once. This sequence was found in a human donor with acute or convalescent COVID-19. The donor label of this sample is uncertain. The chain has TRBV30 and TRBJ2-1; tentative D call: TRBD2 (6 bases). The specimen was peripheral blood. The CDR3 is CAWSGSSYNEQFF. DNA of the CDR3: TGTGCCTGGAGCGGGAGCTCCTACAATGAGCAGTTCTTC.